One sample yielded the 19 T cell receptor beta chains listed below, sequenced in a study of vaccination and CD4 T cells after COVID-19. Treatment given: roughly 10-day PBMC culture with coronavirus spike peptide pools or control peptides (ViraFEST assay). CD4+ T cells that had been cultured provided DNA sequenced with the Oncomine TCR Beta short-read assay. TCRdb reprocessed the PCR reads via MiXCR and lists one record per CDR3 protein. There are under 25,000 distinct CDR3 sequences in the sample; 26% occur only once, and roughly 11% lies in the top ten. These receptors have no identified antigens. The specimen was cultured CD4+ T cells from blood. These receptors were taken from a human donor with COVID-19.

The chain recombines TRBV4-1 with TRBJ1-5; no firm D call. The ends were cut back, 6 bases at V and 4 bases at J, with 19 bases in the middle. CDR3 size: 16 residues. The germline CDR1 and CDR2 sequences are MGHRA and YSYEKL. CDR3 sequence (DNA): TGCGCCAGCAGTGTCCTTCTCCGGGCCAGAAATCAGCCCCAGCATTTT. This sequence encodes CASSVLLRARNQPQHF.

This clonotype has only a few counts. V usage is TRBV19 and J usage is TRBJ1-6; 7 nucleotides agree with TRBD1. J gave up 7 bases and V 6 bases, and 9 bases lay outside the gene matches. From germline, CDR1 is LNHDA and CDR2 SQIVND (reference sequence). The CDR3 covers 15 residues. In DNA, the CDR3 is TGTGCCAGTAGAACCGACAGGGCCCAAAATTCACCCCTCCACTTT. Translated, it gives CASRTDRAQNSPLHF.

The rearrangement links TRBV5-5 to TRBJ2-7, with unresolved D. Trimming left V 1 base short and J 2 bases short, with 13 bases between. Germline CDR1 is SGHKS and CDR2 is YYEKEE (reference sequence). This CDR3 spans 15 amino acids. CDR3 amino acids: CASSLMPRGPYEQYF. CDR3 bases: TGTGCCAGCAGCTTGATGCCGAGAGGACCCTACGAGCAGTACTTC.

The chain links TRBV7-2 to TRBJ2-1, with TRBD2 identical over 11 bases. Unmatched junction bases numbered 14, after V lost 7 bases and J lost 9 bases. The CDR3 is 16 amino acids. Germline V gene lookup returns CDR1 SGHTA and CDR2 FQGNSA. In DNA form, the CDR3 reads TGTGCCAGCAACCCGACCCTTAGCGGGGGGGTCGGTGAGCAGTTCTTC. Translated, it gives CASNPTLSGGVGEQFF. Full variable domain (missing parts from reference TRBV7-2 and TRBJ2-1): GAGVSQSPSNKVTEKGKDVELRCDPISGHTALYWYRQSLGQGLEFLIYFQGNSAPDKSGLPSDRFSAERTGGSVSTLTIQRTQQEDSAVYLCASNPTLSGGVGEQFFGPGTRLTVL.

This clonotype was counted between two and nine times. The CDR3 sequence: CASSLGWTGTNEKLFF. The DNA of the CDR3 is TGTGCCAGCAGCTTAGGTTGGACAGGGACTAATGAAAAACTGTTTTTT. The chain recombines TRBV7-8 with TRBJ1-4, with 8 bases identical to TRBD1. V lost 1 base, J lost 2 bases, and 3 bases stayed unmatched. The length of the CDR3 is 16 residues. CDR1 and CDR2 from the germline V gene are SGHVS and FQNEAQ.

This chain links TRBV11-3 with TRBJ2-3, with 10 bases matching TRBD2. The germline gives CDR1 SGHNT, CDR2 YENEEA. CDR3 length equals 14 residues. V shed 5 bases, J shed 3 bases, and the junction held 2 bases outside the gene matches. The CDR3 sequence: CASSRAGGTDTQYF. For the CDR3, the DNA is TGTGCCAGCAGCAGAGCGGGGGGGACAGATACGCAGTATTTT.

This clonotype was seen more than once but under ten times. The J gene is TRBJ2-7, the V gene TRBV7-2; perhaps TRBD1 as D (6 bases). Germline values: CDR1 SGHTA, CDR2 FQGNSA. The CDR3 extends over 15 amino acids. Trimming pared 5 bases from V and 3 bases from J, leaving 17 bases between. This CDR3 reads CASSRSLGGFYEQYF. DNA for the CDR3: TGTGCCAGCAGCCGATCCCTAGGGGGATTCTACGAGCAGTACTTC.

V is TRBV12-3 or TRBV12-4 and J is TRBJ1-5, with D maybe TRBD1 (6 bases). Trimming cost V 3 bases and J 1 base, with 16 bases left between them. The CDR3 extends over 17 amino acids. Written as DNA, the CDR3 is TGTGCCAGCAGTTTGGCCAGAGGGGGTCGGAGCAATCAGCCCCAGCATTTT. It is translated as CASSLARGGRSNQPQHF.

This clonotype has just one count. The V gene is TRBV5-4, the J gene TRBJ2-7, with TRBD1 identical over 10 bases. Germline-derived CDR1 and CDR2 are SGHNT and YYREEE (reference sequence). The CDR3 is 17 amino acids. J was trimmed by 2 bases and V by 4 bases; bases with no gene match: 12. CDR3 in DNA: TGTGCCAGCAGCCTCCCAAGGGGGGGACAGGGGACCTACGAGCAGTACTTC. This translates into CASSLPRGGQGTYEQYF.

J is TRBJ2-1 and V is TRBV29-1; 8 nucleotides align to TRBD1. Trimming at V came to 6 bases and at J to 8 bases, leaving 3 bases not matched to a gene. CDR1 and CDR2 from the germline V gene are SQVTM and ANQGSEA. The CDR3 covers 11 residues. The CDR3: CSVRRGHEQFF. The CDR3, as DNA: TGCAGCGTACGCAGGGGGCATGAGCAGTTCTTC.

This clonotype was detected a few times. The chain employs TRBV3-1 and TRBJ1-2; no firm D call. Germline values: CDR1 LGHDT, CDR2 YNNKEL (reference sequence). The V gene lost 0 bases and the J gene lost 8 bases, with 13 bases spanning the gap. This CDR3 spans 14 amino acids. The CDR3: CASSQDRPSNGYTF. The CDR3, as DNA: TGTGCCAGCAGCCAAGATCGACCGAGCAACGGCTACACCTTC.

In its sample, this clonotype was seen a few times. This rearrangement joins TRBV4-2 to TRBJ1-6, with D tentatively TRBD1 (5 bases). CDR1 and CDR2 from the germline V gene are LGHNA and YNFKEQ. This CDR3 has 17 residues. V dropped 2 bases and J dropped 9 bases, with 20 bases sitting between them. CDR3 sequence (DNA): TGTGCCAGCAGCCAATCTTCCTTAAGACAGACGACTTCACCCCTCCACTTT. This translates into CASSQSSLRQTTSPLHF.

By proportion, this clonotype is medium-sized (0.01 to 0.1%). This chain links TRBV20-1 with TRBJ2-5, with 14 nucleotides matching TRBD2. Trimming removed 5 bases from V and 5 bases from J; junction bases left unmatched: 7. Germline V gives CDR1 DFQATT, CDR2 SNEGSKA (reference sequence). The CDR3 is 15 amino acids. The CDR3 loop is CSAPTSGGARETQYF. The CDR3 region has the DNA TGCAGTGCTCCGACTAGCGGGGGGGCCCGGGAGACCCAGTACTTC.

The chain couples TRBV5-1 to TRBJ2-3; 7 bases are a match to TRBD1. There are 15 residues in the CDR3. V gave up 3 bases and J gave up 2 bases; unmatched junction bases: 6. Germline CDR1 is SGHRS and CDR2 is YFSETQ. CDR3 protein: CASSSTGYPTDTQYF. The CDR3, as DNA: TGCGCCAGCAGCTCGACAGGGTATCCCACAGATACGCAGTATTTT.

DNA for the CDR3: TGCAGCGTCGCCGGGACGGCCCTTTATGGCTACACCTTC. This sequence encodes CSVAGTALYGYTF. The chain uses TRBV29-1 and TRBJ1-2, with D possibly being TRBD1 (5 bases). Trimming left V 6 bases short and J 5 bases short, with 16 bases between. The germline gives CDR1 SQVTM, CDR2 ANQGSEA. The length of the CDR3 is 13 residues.

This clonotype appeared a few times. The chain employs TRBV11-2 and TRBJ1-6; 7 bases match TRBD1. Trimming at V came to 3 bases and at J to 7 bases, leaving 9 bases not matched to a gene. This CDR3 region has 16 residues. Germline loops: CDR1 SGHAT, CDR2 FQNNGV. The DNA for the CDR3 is TGTGCCAGCAGCTTTAGACAGGGTACTTCCAATTCACCCCTCCACTTT. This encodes CASSFRQGTSNSPLHF.

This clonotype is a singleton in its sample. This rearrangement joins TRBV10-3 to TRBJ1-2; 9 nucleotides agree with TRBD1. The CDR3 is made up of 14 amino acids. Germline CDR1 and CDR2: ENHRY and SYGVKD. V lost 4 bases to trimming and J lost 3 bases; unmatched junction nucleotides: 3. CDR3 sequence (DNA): TGTGCCATCAGTGCAGGACAGGGGTACTATGGCTACACCTTC. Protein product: CAISAGQGYYGYTF.

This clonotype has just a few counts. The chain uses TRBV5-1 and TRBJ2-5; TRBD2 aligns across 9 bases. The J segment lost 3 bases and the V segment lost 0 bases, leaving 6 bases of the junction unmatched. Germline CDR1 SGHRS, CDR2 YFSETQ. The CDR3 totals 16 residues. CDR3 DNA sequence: TGCGCCAGCAGCTTGGGGGCTAGCGGGGCTAAAGAGACCCAGTACTTC. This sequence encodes CASSLGASGAKETQYF.

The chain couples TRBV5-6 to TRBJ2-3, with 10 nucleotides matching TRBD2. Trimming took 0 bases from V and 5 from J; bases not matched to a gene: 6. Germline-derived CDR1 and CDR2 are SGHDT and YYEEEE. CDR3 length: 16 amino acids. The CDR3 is CASSLASGGPGDTQYF. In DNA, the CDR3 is TGTGCCAGCAGCTTGGCTAGCGGGGGCCCTGGAGATACGCAGTATTTT.